One and the same sample provided the 4 T cell receptor beta chains below, sequenced in a study of CD8 T cells in ankylosing spondylitis. Study observations and caveats: There was a TCR beta motif, made of fewer than 10 highly homologous variants, that appeared characteristic of ankylosing spondylitis blood.

TCRdb used MiXCR to reprocess the 5' RACE reads, holding one entry per CDR3 protein. This table holds fewer than 650,000 distinct CDR3 sequences, roughly 13% found once. Which antigens these TCRs recognize remains unknown. Sequencing was done on a sample of blood, either unsorted or a sorted T cell fraction (not recorded which). The receptors were gathered from a male donor with ankylosing spondylitis.

This clonotype was seen ten or more times. The chain employs TRBV25-1 and TRBJ1-1; D not resolved. V lost 2 bases to trimming and J lost 5 bases, with 12 bases between them. Germline V lookup: CDR1 MGHDK, CDR2 SYGVNS. The CDR3 runs 14 residues. The CDR3 nucleotides are TGTGCCAGCAGTGAAATGGAGGGAAGTACTGAAGCTTTCTTT. It codes for CASSEMEGSTEAFF.

V and J are TRBV6-2 or TRBV6-3 and TRBJ1-5; D might be TRBD1 (5 bases). V was shortened by 10 bases and J by 0 bases, with 13 bases between the two germline ends. The V gene's germline CDR1 is MNHEY and CDR2 SVGEGT. The CDR3 is made up of 14 amino acids. Written as DNA, the CDR3 is TGTGCCACCGGGACGTCGAATAGCAATCAGCCCCAGCATTTT. Amino acids: CATGTSNSNQPQHF.

This chain links TRBV5-1 with TRBJ1-1; D is perhaps TRBD1 (6 bases). V was shortened by 4 bases and J by 11 bases, with 18 bases between the two germline ends. The germline CDR1 and CDR2 sequences are SGHRS and YFSETQ. The CDR3 extends over 13 amino acids. CDR3 sequence reads: CASSQQLRGEAFF. The CDR3 DNA is TGCGCCAGCAGCCAACAACTTAGGGGGGAGGCTTTCTTT.

Points on this clonotype: The junction shows a germline mismatch at one end, possibly a read error. CDR3 nucleotides: TGTGCCAGCAGTAACCCCGACGGCACGGATACGCAGTATTTT. As protein: CASSNPDGTDTQYF. This sequence joins TRBV2 and TRBJ2-3; D remains unclear. Germline V gene lookup returns CDR1 SNHLY and CDR2 FYNNEI. This CDR3 has 14 residues.